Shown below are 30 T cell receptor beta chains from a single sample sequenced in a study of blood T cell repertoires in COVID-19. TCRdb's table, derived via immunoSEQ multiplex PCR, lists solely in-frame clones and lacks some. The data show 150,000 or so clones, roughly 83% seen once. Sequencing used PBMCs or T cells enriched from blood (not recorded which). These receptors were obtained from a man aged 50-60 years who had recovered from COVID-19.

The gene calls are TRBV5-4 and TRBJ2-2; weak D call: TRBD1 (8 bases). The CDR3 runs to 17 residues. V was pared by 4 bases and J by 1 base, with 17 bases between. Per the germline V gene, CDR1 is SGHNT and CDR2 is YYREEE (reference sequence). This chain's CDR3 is CASSPGGGTGNTGELFF. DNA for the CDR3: TGTGCCAGCAGCCCGGGGGGCGGGACAGGGAACACCGGGGAGCTGTTTTTT.

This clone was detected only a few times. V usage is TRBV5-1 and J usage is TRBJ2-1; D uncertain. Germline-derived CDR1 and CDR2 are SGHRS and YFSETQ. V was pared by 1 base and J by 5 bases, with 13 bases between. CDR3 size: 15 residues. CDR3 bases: TGCGCCAGCAGCTTGATACAGCTTGGCGACAATGAGCAGTTCTTC. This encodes CASSLIQLGDNEQFF.

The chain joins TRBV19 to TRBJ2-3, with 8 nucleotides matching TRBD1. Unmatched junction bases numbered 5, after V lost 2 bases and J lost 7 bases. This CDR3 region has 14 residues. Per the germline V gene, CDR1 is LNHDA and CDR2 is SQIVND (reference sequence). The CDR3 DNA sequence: TGTGCCAGTAGTATAACCCAGGGGGCGAATACGCAGTATTTT. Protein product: CASSITQGANTQYF.

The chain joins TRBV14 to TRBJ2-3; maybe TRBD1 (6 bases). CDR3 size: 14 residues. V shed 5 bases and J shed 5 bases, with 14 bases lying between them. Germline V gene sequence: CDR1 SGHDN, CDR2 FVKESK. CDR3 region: CASSLQQGIDTQYF. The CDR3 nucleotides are TGTGCCAGCAGCTTACAACAGGGTATAGATACGCAGTATTTT.

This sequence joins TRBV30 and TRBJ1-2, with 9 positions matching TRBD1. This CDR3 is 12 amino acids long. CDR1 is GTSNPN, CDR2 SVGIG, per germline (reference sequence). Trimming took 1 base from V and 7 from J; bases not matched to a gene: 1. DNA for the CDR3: TGTGCCTGGAGTGCGACAGGGGGTGGCTACACCTTC. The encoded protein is CAWSATGGGYTF.

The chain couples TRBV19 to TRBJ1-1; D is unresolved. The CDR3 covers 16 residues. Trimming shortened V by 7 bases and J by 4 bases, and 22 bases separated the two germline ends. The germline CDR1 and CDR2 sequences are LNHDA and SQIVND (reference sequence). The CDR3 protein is CASTLKARGVVTEAFF. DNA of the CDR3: TGTGCCAGTACCCTAAAAGCCCGGGGAGTGGTCACTGAAGCTTTCTTT.

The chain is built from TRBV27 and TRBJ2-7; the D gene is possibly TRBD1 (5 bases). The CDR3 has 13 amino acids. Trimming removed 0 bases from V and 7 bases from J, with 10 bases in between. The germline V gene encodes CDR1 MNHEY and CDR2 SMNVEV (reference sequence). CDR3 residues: CASSLSTRAEQYF. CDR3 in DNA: TGTGCCAGCAGTTTATCGACCAGGGCGGAGCAGTACTTC.

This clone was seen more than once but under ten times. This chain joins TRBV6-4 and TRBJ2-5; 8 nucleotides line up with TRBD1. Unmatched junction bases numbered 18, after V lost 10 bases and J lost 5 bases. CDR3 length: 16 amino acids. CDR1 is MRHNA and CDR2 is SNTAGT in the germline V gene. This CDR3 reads CATSGGWICGWETQYF. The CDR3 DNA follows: TGTGCCACCTCAGGGGGCTGGATATGTGGTTGGGAGACCCAGTACTTC.

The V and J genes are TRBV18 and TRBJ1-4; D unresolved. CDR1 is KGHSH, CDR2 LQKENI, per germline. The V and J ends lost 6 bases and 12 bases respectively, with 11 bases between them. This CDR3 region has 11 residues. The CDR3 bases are TGTGCCAGCTCCGAGGGAGTTGAACTGTTTTTT. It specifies CASSEGVELFF.

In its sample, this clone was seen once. In nucleotides, the CDR3 is TGTGCCAGTAGGGGGGCGGGACAGGGCGCCGAGCAGTACTTC. It codes for CASRGAGQGAEQYF. The chain has TRBV19 and TRBJ2-7, with 9 bases that match TRBD1. The germline V gene has CDR1 LNHDA and CDR2 SQIVND (reference sequence). The CDR3 consists of 14 residues. V trimming: 6 bases; J trimming: 6 bases; junction bases outside the gene matches: 9.

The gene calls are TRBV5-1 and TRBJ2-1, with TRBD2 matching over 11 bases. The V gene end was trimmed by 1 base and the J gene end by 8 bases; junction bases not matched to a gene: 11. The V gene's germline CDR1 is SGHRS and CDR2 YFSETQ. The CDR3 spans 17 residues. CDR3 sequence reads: CASSLPLAGGLEDEQFF. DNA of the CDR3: TGCGCCAGCAGCTTGCCCTTAGCGGGGGGGCTGGAGGATGAGCAGTTCTTC.

The CDR3 is CASSFPPLRGGGFWDEQFF. The CDR3 DNA follows: TGTGCCAGCAGTTTCCCCCCCCTACGGGGGGGCGGCTTTTGGGATGAGCAGTTCTTC. V gene TRBV27 combines with J gene TRBJ2-1; TRBD2 aligns across 8 bases. This CDR3 region has 19 residues. Germline-derived CDR1 and CDR2 are MNHEY and SMNVEV (reference sequence). After removal of 3 bases from V and 8 bases from J, the junction contained 21 bases not matched to a gene.

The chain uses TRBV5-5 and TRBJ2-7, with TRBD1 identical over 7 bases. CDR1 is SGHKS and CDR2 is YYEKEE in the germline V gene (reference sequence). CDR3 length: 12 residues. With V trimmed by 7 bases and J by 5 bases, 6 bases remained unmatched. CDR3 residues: CASLRGRDEQYF. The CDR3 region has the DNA TGTGCCAGCTTGAGGGGGCGCGACGAGCAGTACTTC.

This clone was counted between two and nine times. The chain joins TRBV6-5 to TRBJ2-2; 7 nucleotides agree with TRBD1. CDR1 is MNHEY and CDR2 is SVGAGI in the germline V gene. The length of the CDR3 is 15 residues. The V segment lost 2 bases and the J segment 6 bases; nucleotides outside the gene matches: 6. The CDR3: CASSYDGTVPGELFF. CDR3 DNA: TGTGCCAGCAGTTACGATGGGACAGTCCCCGGGGAGCTGTTTTTT.

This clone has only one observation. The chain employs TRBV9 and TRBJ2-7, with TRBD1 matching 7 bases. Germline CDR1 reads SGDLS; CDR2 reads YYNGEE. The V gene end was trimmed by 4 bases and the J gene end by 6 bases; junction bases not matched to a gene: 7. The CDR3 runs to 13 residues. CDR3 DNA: TGTGCCAGCAGCTCCACAGGGGTAGGCGAGCAGTACTTC. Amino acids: CASSSTGVGEQYF.

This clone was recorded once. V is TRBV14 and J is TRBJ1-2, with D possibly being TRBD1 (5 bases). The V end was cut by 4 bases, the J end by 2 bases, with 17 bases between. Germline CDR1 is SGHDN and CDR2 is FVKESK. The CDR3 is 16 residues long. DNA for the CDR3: TGTGCCAGCAGCCCCTTTGGGCAGGGTCCCAACTATGGCTACACCTTC. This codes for CASSPFGQGPNYGYTF.

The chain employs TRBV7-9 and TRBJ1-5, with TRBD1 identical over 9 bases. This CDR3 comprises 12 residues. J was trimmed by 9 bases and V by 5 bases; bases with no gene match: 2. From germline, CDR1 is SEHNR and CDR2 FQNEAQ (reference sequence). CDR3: CASSGDRAPQHF. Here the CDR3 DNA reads TGTGCCAGCAGCGGGGACAGGGCGCCCCAGCATTTT.

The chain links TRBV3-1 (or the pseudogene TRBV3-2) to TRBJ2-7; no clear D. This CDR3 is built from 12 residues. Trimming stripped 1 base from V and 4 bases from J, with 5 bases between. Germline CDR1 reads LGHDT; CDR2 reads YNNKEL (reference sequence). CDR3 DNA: TGTGCCAGCAGCCAAGGGGCTTACGAGCAGTACTTC. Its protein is CASSQGAYEQYF.

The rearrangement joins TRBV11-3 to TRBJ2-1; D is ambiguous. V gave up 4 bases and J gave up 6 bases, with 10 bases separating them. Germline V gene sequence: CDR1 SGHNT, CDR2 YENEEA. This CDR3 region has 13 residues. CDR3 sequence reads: CASSSPAGNEQFF. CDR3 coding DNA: TGTGCCAGCAGCTCCCCAGCAGGCAATGAGCAGTTCTTC.

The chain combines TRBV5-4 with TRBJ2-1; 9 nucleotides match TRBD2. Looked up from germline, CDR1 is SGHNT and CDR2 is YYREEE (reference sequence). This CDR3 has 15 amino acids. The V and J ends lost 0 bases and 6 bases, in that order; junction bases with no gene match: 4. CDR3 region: CASSLASGLANEQFF. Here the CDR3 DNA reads TGTGCCAGCAGCTTGGCCTCGGGACTAGCCAATGAGCAGTTCTTC.

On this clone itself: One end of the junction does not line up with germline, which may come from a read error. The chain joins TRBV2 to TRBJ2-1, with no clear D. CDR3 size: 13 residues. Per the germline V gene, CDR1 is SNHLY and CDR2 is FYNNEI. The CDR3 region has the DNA TGTGCGAGCACGTTCACCCGAGACAATGAGCAGTTCTTC. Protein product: CASTFTRDNEQFF.

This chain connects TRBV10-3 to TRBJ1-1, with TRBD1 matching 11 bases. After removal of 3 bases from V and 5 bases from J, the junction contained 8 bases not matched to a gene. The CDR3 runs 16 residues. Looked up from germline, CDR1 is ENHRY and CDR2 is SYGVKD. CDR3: CAISDQGQGVRTEAFF. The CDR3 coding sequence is TGTGCCATCAGTGATCAGGGACAGGGGGTAAGGACTGAAGCTTTCTTT.

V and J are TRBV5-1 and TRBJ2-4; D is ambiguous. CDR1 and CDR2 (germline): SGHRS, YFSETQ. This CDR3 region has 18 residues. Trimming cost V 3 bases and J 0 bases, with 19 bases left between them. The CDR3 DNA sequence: TGCGCCAGCAGCTGGCCCCGCGACGGAGAATTAGCCAAAAACATTCAGTACTTC. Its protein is CASSWPRDGELAKNIQYF.

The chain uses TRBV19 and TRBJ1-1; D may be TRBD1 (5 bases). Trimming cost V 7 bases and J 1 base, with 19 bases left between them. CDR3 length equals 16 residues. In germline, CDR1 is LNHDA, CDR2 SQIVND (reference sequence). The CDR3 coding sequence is TGTGCCAGTAATCCTTGGGGCTTTCCGGGGAACACTGAAGCTTTCTTT. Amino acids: CASNPWGFPGNTEAFF.

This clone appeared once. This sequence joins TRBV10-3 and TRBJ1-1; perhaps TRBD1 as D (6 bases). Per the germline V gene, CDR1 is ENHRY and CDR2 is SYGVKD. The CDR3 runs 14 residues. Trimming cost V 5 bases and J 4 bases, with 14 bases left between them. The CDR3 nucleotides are TGTGCCATCAGTTCGCAAGGGGGAAGCACTGAAGCTTTCTTT. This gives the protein CAISSQGGSTEAFF.

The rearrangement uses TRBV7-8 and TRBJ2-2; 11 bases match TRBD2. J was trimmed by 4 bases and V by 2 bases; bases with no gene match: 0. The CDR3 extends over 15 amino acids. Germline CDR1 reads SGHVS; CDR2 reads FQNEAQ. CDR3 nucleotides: TGTGCCAGCAGCTTAACTAGCGGGGGCACCGGGGAGCTGTTTTTT. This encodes CASSLTSGGTGELFF.

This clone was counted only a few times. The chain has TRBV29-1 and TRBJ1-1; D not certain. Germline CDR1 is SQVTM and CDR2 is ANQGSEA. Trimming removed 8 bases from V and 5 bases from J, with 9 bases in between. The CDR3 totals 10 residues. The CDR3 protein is CSTRGTEAFF. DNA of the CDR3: TGCAGCACCCGAGGAACTGAAGCTTTCTTT.

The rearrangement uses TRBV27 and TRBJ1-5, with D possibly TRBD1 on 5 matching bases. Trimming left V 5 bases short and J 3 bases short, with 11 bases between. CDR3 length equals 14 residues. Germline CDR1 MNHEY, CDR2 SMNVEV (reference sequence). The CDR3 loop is CASSHQGSNQPQHF. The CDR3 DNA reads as TGTGCCAGCAGTCACCAGGGATCCAATCAGCCCCAGCATTTT.

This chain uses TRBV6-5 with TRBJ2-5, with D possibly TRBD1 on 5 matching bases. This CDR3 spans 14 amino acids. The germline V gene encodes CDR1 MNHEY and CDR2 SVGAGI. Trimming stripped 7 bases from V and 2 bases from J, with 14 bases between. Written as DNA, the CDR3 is TGTGCCAGCACCCTAGACAGCGAACAAGAGACCCAGTACTTC. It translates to CASTLDSEQETQYF.

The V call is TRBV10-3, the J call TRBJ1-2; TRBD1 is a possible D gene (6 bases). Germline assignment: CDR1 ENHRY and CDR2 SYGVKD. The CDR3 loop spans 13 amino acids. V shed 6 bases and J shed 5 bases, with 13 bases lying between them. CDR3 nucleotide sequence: TGTGCCATCAGGACAGGTGAAGCTTATGGCTACACCTTC. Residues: CAIRTGEAYGYTF.